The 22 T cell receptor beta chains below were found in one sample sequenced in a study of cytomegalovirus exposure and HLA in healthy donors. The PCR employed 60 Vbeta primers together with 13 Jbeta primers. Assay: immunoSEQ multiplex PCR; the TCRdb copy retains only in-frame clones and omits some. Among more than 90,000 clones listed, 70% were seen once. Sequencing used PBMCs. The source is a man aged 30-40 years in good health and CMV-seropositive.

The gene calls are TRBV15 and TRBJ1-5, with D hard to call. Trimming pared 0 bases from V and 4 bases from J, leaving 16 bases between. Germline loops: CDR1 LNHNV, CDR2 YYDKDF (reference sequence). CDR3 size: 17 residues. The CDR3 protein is CATSRDRSPLENQPQHF. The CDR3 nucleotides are TGTGCCACCAGCAGAGATCGGAGCCCCCTGGAAAATCAGCCCCAGCATTTT.

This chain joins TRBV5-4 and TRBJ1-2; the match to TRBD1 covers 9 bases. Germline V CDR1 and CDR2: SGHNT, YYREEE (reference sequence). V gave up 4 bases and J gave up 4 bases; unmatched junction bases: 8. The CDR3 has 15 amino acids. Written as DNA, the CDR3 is TGTGCCAGCAGCGGCACAGGGGGCGGAAGCTATGGCTACACCTTC. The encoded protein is CASSGTGGGSYGYTF.

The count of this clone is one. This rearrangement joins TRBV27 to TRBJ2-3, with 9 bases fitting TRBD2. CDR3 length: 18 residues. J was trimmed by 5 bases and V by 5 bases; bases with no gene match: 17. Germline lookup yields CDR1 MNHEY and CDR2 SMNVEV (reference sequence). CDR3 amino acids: CASSTLPSLAGIGDTQYF. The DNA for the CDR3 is TGTGCCAGCAGTACCCTCCCTTCCCTAGCGGGAATTGGAGATACGCAGTATTTT.

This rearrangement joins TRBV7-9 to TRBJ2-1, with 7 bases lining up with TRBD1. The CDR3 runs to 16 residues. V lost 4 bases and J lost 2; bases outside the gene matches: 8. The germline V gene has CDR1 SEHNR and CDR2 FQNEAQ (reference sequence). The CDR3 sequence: CASSSLQGIAYNEQFF. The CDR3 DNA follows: TGTGCCAGCAGCTCCCTACAGGGGATCGCCTACAATGAGCAGTTCTTC. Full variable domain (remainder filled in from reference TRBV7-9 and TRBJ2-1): DTGVSQNPRHKITKRGQNVTFRCDPISEHNRLYWYRQTLGQGPEFLTYFQNEAQLEKSRLLSDRFSAERPKGSFSTLEIQRTEQGDSAMYLCASSSLQGIAYNEQFFGPGTRLTVL.

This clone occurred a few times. CDR3 sequence reads: CSVLTTGEGNQPQHF. CDR3 nucleotides: TGCAGCGTACTGACGACAGGGGAAGGCAATCAGCCCCAGCATTTT. The rearrangement joins TRBV29-1 to TRBJ1-5, with 8 bases that match TRBD1. CDR3 size: 15 residues. J was trimmed by 2 bases and V by 6 bases; bases with no gene match: 9. Germline V gene lookup returns CDR1 SQVTM and CDR2 ANQGSEA.

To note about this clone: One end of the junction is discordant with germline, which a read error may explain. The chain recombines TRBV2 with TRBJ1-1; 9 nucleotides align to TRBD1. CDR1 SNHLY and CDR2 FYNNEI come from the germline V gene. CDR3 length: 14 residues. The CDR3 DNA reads TGTGCCAGCAGCCTCCCGGGACCCACAGGGGGCGCGGTCTTT. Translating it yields CASSLPGPTGGAVF.

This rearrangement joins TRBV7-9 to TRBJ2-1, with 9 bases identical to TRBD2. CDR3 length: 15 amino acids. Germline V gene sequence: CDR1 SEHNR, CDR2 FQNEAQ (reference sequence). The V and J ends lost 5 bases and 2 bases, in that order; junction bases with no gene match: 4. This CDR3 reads CASSHRLAAYNEQFF. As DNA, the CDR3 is TGTGCCAGCAGCCACCGACTAGCGGCCTACAATGAGCAGTTCTTC.

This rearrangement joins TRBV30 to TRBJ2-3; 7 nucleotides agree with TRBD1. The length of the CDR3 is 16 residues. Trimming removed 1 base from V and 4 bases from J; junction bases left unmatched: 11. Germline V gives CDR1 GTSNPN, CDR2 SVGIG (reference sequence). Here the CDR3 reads CAWSGPRKGASDTQYF. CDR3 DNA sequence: TGTGCCTGGAGTGGGCCCAGAAAGGGGGCATCAGATACGCAGTATTTT.

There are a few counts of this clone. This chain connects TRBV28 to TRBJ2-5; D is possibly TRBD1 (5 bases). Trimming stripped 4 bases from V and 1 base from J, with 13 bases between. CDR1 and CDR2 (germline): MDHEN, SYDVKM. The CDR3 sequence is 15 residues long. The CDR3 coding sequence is TGTGCCAGCAGTTGGGCGTCAGGGCCCCAAGAGACCCAGTACTTC. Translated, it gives CASSWASGPQETQYF.

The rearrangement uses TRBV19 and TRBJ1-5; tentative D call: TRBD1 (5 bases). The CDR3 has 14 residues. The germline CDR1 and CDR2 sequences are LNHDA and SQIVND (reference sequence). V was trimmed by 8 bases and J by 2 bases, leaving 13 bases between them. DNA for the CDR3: TGTGCCAGTCGGGGCCCGGGGGGCAATCAGCCCCAGCATTTT. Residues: CASRGPGGNQPQHF.

The CDR3 bases are TGCGCCAGCAGCCAAGATTTTCGCGGGACCTACAATGAGCAGTTCTTC. Protein sequence: CASSQDFRGTYNEQFF. The V and J genes are TRBV4-3 and TRBJ2-1; TRBD2 might be the D (6 bases). From germline, CDR1 is LGHNA and CDR2 YSLEER. The CDR3 extends over 16 amino acids. V lost 0 bases and J lost 2, with 11 bases in between.

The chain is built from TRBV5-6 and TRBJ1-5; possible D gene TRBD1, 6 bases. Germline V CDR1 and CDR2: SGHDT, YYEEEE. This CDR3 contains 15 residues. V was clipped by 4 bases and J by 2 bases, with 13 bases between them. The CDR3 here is CASSRGRGGNQPQHF. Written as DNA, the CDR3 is TGTGCCAGCAGCCGCGGCAGGGGTGGCAATCAGCCCCAGCATTTT.

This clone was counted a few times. The chain's CDR3 is CASTGVRQGYQPQHF. CDR3 bases: TGTGCCAGTACGGGGGTTCGGCAGGGCTATCAGCCCCAGCATTTT. The V call is TRBV19, the J call TRBJ1-5; weak D call: TRBD1 (5 bases). The germline V gene has CDR1 LNHDA and CDR2 SQIVND (reference sequence). V dropped 7 bases and J dropped 5 bases, with 18 bases sitting between them. The CDR3 consists of 15 residues.

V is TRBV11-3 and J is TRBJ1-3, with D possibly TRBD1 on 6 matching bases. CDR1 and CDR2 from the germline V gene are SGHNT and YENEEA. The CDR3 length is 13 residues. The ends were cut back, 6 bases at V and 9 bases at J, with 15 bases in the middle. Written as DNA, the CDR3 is TGTGCCAGCAGTTCGTACAGGGAGCCCACCATATATTTT. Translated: CASSSYREPTIYF.

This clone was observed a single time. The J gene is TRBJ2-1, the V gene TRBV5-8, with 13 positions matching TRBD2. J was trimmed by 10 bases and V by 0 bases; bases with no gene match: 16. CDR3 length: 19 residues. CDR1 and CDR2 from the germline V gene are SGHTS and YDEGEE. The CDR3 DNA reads TGTGCCAGCAGCTTGGGTATAATTGGGGGACTAGCGGGGCCGCCGGAGCAGTTCTTC. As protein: CASSLGIIGGLAGPPEQFF.

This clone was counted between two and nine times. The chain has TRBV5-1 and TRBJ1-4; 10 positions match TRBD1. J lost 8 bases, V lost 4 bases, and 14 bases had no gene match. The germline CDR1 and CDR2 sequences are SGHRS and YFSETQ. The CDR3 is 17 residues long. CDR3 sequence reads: CASSNGQGGNGLEKLFF. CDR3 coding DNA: TGCGCCAGCAGCAATGGACAGGGGGGAAATGGACTGGAAAAACTGTTTTTT.

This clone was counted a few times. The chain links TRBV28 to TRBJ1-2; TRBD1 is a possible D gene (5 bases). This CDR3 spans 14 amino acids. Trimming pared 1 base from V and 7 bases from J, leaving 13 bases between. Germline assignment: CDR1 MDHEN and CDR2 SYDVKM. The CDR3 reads CASSLFGASGGYTF. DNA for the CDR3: TGTGCCAGCAGTTTATTTGGGGCGTCCGGTGGCTACACCTTC.

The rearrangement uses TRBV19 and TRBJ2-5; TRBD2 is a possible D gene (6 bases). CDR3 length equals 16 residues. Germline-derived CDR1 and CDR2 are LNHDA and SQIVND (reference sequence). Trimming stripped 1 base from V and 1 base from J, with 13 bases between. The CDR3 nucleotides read TGTGCCAGTAGTATAGGAGGCCGGCGGGGCCAAGAGACCCAGTACTTC. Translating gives CASSIGGRRGQETQYF. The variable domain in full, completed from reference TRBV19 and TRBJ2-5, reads DGGITQSPKYLFRKEGQNVTLSCEQNLNHDAMYWYRQDPGQGLRLIYYSQIVNDFQKGDIAEGYSVSREKKESFPLTVTSAQKNPTAFYLCASSIGGRRGQETQYFGPGTRLLVL.

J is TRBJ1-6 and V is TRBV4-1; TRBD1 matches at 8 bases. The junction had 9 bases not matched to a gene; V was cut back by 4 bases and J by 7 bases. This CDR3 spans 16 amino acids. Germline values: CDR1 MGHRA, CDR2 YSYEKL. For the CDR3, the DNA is TGCGCCAGCAGCCCCACAACCCGACAGGGGAATTCACCCCTCCACTTT. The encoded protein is CASSPTTRQGNSPLHF.

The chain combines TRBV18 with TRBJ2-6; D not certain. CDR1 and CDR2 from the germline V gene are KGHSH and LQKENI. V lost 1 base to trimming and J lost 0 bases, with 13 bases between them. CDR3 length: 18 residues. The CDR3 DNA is TGTGCCAGCTCACCACAGAGTTACAGCTTCTCTGGGGCCAACGTCCTGACTTTC. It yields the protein CASSPQSYSFSGANVLTF.

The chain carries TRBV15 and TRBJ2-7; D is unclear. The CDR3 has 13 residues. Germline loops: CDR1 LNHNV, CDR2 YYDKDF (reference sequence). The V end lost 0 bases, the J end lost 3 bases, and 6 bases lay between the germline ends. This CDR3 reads CATSRDWGYEQYV. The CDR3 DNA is TGTGCCACCAGCAGAGATTGGGGCTACGAGCAGTACGTC.

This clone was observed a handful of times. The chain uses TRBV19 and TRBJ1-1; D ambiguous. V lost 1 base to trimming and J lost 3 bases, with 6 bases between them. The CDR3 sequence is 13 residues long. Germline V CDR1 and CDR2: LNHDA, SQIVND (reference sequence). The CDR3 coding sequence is TGTGCCAGTAGTATAGGAGGGTACACTGAAGCTTTCTTT. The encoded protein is CASSIGGYTEAFF. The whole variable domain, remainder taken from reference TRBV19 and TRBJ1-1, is DGGITQSPKYLFRKEGQNVTLSCEQNLNHDAMYWYRQDPGQGLRLIYYSQIVNDFQKGDIAEGYSVSREKKESFPLTVTSAQKNPTAFYLCASSIGGYTEAFFGQGTRLTVV.